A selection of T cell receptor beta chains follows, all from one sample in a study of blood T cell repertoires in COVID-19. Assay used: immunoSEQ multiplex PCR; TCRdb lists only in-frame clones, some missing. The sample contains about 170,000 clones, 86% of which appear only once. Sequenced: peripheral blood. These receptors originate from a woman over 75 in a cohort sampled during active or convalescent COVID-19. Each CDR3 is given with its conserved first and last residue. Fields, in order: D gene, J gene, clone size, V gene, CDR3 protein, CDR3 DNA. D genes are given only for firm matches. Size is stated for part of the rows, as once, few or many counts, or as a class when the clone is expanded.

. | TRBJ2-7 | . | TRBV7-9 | CASSPDRQVGGQYF | TGTGCCAGCAGCCCGGACCGACAGGTCGGTGGGCAGTACTTC
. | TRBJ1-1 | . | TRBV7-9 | CASSLRDTEGTEAFF | TGTGCCAGCAGCTTACGGGACACCGAGGGGACTGAAGCTTTCTTT
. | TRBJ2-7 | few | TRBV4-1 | CASSHQDSFGYEQYF | TGCGCCAGCAGCCACCAGGACAGCTTTGGCTACGAGCAGTACTTC
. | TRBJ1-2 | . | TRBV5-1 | CASSLGQGNYGYTF | TGCGCCAGCAGCTTGGGGCAGGGGAACTATGGCTACACCTTC
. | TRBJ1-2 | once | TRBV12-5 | CASGFSGGRYGYTF | TGTGCTAGTGGTTTTAGCGGGGGTCGGTATGGCTACACCTTC
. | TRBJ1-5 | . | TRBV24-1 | CATSETGLLNQPQHF | TGTGCCACCAGTGAAACGGGACTCCTCAATCAGCCCCAGCATTTT
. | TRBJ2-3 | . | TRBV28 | CASSLAVDTQYF | TGTGCCAGCAGTTTAGCGGTAGATACGCAGTATTTT
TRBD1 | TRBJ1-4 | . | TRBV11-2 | CASSPQGVGEKLFF | TGTGCCAGCAGTCCACAGGGGGTAGGAGAAAAACTGTTTTTT
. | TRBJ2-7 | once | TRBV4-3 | CASSQDRVGPYEQYF | TGCGCCAGCAGCCAAGACAGGGTAGGACCCTACGAGCAGTACTTC
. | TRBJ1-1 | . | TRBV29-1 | CSAHPSQDTEAFF | TGCAGCGCCCACCCCAGTCAGGACACTGAAGCTTTCTTT
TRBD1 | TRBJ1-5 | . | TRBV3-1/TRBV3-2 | CASSQAGGKSNQPQHF | TGTGCCAGCAGCCAAGCAGGGGGCAAAAGCAATCAGCCCCAGCATTTT
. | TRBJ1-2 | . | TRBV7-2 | CASKDGGNYGYTF | TGTGCCAGCAAAGACGGCGGTAACTATGGCTACACCTTC
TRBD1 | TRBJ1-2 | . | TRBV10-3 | CAIKGAGTGGLNGYTF | TGTGCCATCAAAGGGGCCGGGACAGGGGGCTTGAATGGCTACACCTTC
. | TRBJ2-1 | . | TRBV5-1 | CASSPHSTSYNEQFF | TGCGCCAGCAGCCCCCACTCGACTAGTTACAATGAGCAGTTCTTC
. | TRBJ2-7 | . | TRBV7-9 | CASSLVGTYEQYF | TGTGCCAGCAGCTTAGTCGGGACATACGAGCAGTACTTC
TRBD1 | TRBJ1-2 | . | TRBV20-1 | CSASKGGRGYGYTF | TGCAGTGCTAGTAAAGGGGGCCGGGGCTATGGCTACACCTTC
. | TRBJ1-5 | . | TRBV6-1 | CASSDQSTGTPQHF | TGTGCCAGCAGTGACCAAAGCACAGGAACGCCCCAGCATTTT
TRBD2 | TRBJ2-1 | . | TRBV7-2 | CASSLVLAGGRPYNEQFF | TGTGCCAGCAGCTTAGTACTAGCGGGAGGGCGCCCCTACAATGAGCAGTTCTTC
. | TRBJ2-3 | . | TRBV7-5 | CARSDKAGGTPCDTQYF | TGTGCCAGAAGCGATAAAGCGGGGGGGACTCCTTGCGATACGCAGTATTTT
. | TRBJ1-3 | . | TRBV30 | CAWSLSGNTIYF | TGTGCCTGGAGTCTCTCTGGAAACACCATATATTTT
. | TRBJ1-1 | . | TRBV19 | CASSIGSRSAPNTEAFF | TGTGCCAGTAGTATTGGTTCGAGGTCGGCACCGAACACTGAAGCTTTCTTT
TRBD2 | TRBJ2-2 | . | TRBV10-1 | CASSQGGQLFF | TGCGCCAGTTCCCAGGGAGGGCAGCTGTTTTTT